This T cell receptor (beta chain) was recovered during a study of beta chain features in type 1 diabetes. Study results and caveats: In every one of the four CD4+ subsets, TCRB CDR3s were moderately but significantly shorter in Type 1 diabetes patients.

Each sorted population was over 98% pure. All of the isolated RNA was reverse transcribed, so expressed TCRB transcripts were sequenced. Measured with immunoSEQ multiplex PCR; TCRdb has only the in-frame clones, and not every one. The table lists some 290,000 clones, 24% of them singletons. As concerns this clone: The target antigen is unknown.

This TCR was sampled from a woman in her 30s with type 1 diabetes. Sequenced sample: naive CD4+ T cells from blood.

The CDR3 protein is CASSLIGEPGQPQHF. The CDR3 DNA reads as TGCGCCAGCAGCTTGATCGGGGAACCGGGACAGCCCCAGCATTTT. The chain recombines TRBV5-1 with TRBJ1-5, with D hard to call. V was shortened by 1 base and J by 7 bases, with 15 bases between the two germline ends. The CDR3 runs to 15 residues. Per the germline V gene, CDR1 is SGHRS and CDR2 is YFSETQ.